This record concerns one T cell receptor beta chain sequence. These data come from a study of control samples from healthy donors and cancer patients. The CDR3 extends over 17 amino acids. The V gene's germline CDR1 is SNHLY and CDR2 FYNNEI. V lost 3 bases and J lost 0, with 12 bases in between. Some clones are missing from TCRdb's copy, which holds only in-frame ones; the method was immunoSEQ multiplex PCR. In the table there are about 61,000 clones, 90% of which are singletons. The TCR was taken from a man aged 55 to 70 with colorectal cancer. V usage is TRBV2 and J usage is TRBJ1-6; D is uncertain. The sample taken for sequencing was PBMCs. The CDR3 bases are TGTGCCAGCAGTGAGTGGCAGCCGAGCTCCTATAATTCACCCCTCCACTTT. This codes for CASSEWQPSSYNSPLHF.